This TCR beta chain was profiled in a study of Graves' ophthalmopathy and Graves' hyperthyroidism. The CDR3 extends over 18 amino acids. Germline loops: CDR1 LNHNV, CDR2 YYDKDF (reference sequence). J was trimmed by 4 bases and V by 2 bases; bases with no gene match: 16. Stable hyperthyroidism meant no progression to ophthalmopathy within 18 months of follow-up. RNA transcripts yielded amplified TCR beta CDR3 regions. A first-round RT-PCR used HTBI primers, followed by a second-round multiplex PCR. MiXCR, applied by TCRdb to the multiplex PCR reads, yields one record per CDR3 protein. The data contain 300,000 to 400,000 distinct CDR3 sequences, about a sixth of them seen just once; the ten biggest clones take up 2% to 2.5%. This clonotype appeared many times.

The V call is TRBV15, the J call TRBJ2-5; 7 nucleotides line up with TRBD2. The sequence came from an adult woman with stable Graves' hyperthyroidism. Sequenced material: peripheral blood. CDR3 DNA: TGTGCCACCAGCAGAAAGTGGACGGCTATGGGGGAGGGAGAGACCCAGTACTTC. Protein product: CATSRKWTAMGEGETQYF.